The source of this T cell receptor (beta chain) is a study of T-cell reconstitution after alpha-beta-depleted transplantation in children. Broader study findings: T-cell counts and diversity at one year post-transplant came mainly from newly produced T cells. Reports say that about two months after transplant, the alpha-beta T cells came out of several hundred graft clones that had expanded. Some patients' high day-60 TCRbeta diversity was attributed to recipient cells surviving conditioning.

Per germline, CDR1 SGHVS and CDR2 FQNEAQ. The V end lost 1 base, the J end lost 9 bases, and 13 bases lay between the germline ends. The length of the CDR3 is 14 residues. To note about this clonotype: Its matching antigen is unknown.

For TCRbeta, the library was prepared with unique molecular identifiers. TCRdb redid the calling of the PCR reads with MiXCR, one entry per CDR3 protein. Here the sample spans roughly 340,000 distinct CDR3 sequences, about 16% being singletons. The specimen was PBMCs, mostly from graft donor cells, collected 360 days after TCRalphabeta/CD19-depleted stem cell transplant. This chain joins TRBV7-8 and TRBJ1-5; D uncertain. This TCR was recovered from a male patient aged 2-15 years who had a stem cell transplant for acute lymphoblastic leukemia, so the T cells may come from the graft donor. CDR3 in amino acids: CASSLGGDSRPQHF. Here the CDR3 DNA reads TGTGCCAGCAGCTTAGGTGGGGATTCTCGGCCCCAGCATTTT.